The 22 T cell receptor beta chains below were found in one sample sequenced in a study of blood T cell repertoires in COVID-19. TCRdb's copy holds only in-frame clones and misses some; the assay was immunoSEQ multiplex PCR. Found here are some 130,000 clones, more than 70% of them singletons; the top ten hold about 1.5%. Sequenced input: peripheral blood. Receptors were obtained from a man in his 60s with acute or convalescent COVID-19.

The rearrangement links TRBV7-6 to TRBJ2-2, with 13 nucleotides matching TRBD2. Germline lookup yields CDR1 SGHVS and CDR2 FNYEAQ. The CDR3 covers 16 residues. V dropped 5 bases and J dropped 6; count of bases not matched to a gene: 6. CDR3 nucleotide sequence: TGTGCCAGCAGCCCACTAGCGGGGGGGCCGCCCGGGGAGCTGTTTTTT. Translated: CASSPLAGGPPGELFF.

The gene calls are TRBV6-5 and TRBJ1-5; no clear D gene. The V gene lost 0 bases and the J gene lost 6 bases, with 12 bases spanning the gap. Germline assignment: CDR1 MNHEY and CDR2 SVGAGI. This CDR3 has 15 residues. CDR3 residues: CASSYSPWAAQPQHF. The CDR3 DNA reads as TGTGCCAGCAGTTACTCCCCCTGGGCAGCTCAGCCCCAGCATTTT.

This clone was observed a single time. The rearrangement links TRBV25-1 to TRBJ2-5, with TRBD1 matching over 7 bases. This CDR3 has 16 amino acids. Unmatched junction bases numbered 13, after V lost 7 bases and J lost 2 bases. CDR1 and CDR2 (germline): MGHDK, SYGVNS. This chain's CDR3 is CASTSIKGAQQETQYF. The CDR3, as DNA: TGTGCCAGCACCTCCATTAAGGGGGCGCAGCAAGAGACCCAGTACTTC. The entire variable domain, with the rest obtained from reference TRBV25-1 and TRBJ2-5, is as follows: EADIYQTPRYLVIGTGKKITLECSQTMGHDKMYWYQQDPGMELHLIHYSYGVNSTEKGDLSSESTVSRIRTEHFPLTLESARPSHTSQYLCASTSIKGAQQETQYFGPGTRLLVL.

This chain links TRBV7-6 with TRBJ1-1, with TRBD1 as a possible D gene (6 bases). Germline loops: CDR1 SGHVS, CDR2 FNYEAQ. The CDR3 consists of 15 residues. Trimming pared 1 base from V and 4 bases from J, leaving 13 bases between. The CDR3 sequence is CASSLGGGPGTEAFF. For the CDR3, the DNA is TGTGCCAGCAGCTTAGGGGGGGGGCCAGGCACTGAAGCTTTCTTT.

J is TRBJ1-5 and V is TRBV19; the match to TRBD1 covers 9 bases. CDR3 size: 15 residues. The V gene's germline CDR1 is LNHDA and CDR2 SQIVND (reference sequence). Losses at the gene ends were 6 bases for V and 3 bases for J; bases not matched to a gene: 6. CDR3 bases: TGTGCCAGTAGCCCCGGGACAGGGTACAATCAGCCCCAGCATTTT. Its translation: CASSPGTGYNQPQHF. Drawing the rest from reference TRBV19 and TRBJ1-5, the complete variable domain is DGGITQSPKYLFRKEGQNVTLSCEQNLNHDAMYWYRQDPGQGLRLIYYSQIVNDFQKGDIAEGYSVSREKKESFPLTVTSAQKNPTAFYLCASSPGTGYNQPQHFGDGTRLSIL.

The J gene is TRBJ2-1, the V gene TRBV2, with D possibly TRBD1 on 5 matching bases. The CDR3 extends over 16 amino acids. Trimming pared 2 bases from V and 7 bases from J, leaving 18 bases between. Germline V lookup: CDR1 SNHLY, CDR2 FYNNEI. The CDR3 loop reads CASSETLGHGRNEQFF. CDR3 DNA sequence: TGTGCCAGCAGTGAAACCCTTGGACACGGTAGGAATGAGCAGTTCTTC. Complete variable domain (other parts from reference TRBV2 and TRBJ2-1): EPEVTQTPSHQVTQMGQEVILRCVPISNHLYFYWYRQILGQKVEFLVSFYNNEISEKSEIFDDQFSVERPDGSNFTLKIRSTKLEDSAMYFCASSETLGHGRNEQFFGPGTRLTVL.

V gene TRBV28 combines with J gene TRBJ1-2; the D gene is possibly TRBD1 (5 bases). V gave up 10 bases and J gave up 2 bases, with 11 bases separating them. This CDR3 region has 12 residues. Germline V gene lookup returns CDR1 MDHEN and CDR2 SYDVKM. For the CDR3, the DNA is TGTGCCACCCCCGGGGGGAACTATGGCTACACCTTC. Its protein product is CATPGGNYGYTF.

This sequence joins TRBV5-5 and TRBJ2-6; D gene ambiguous. This CDR3 spans 14 amino acids. Deletions cut 4 bases from V and 4 bases from J, with 9 bases between. Germline V gene lookup returns CDR1 SGHKS and CDR2 YYEKEE (reference sequence). The CDR3 bases are TGTGCCAGCAGCCAGAACCAGGGGGCCAACGTCCTGACTTTC. Protein: CASSQNQGANVLTF.

This clone was seen many times. The J gene is TRBJ2-7, the V gene TRBV4-2, with D perhaps matching TRBD1 (5 bases). Trimming took off 0 bases at V and 3 bases at J, with 15 bases between the two ends. This CDR3 is built from 16 residues. Germline CDR1 LGHNA, CDR2 YNFKEQ. DNA for the CDR3: TGTGCCAGCAGCCAAGATGGACACCTGGGCGACTACGAGCAGTACTTC. Its translation: CASSQDGHLGDYEQYF.

The chain recombines TRBV12-3 or TRBV12-4 with TRBJ2-1; possible D gene TRBD1, 7 bases. The CDR3 length is 11 residues. Trimming pared 3 bases from V and 16 bases from J, leaving 13 bases between. The chain's CDR3 is CASSLGTAGFF. Here the CDR3 DNA reads TGTGCCAGCAGTTTGGGGACAGCGGGTTTCTTC.

This clone was observed once. The chain combines TRBV5-1 with TRBJ1-2; 8 positions match TRBD1. From germline, CDR1 is SGHRS and CDR2 YFSETQ. The ends lost 5 bases at V and 2 bases at J; junction bases unmatched: 5. The CDR3 loop spans 14 amino acids. The CDR3 nucleotides are TGCGCCAGCAGAAGGGGACAGGCGAACTATGGCTACACCTTC. It translates to CASRRGQANYGYTF. The full variable domain, rest sourced from reference TRBV5-1 and TRBJ1-2, is KAGVTQTPRYLIKTRGQQVTLSCSPISGHRSVSWYQQTPGQGLQFLFEYFSETQRNKGNFPGRFSGRQFSNSRSEMNVSTLELGDSALYLCASRRGQANYGYTFGSGTRLTVV.

This clone was recorded a few times. The rearrangement links TRBV19 to TRBJ2-5; D is possibly TRBD1 (6 bases). V was pared by 3 bases and J by 2 bases, with 13 bases between. The V gene's germline CDR1 is LNHDA and CDR2 SQIVND (reference sequence). CDR3 length: 15 amino acids. Here the CDR3 reads CASSMSGVLQETQYF. In nucleotides, the CDR3 is TGTGCCAGTAGTATGTCAGGGGTTTTACAAGAGACCCAGTACTTC.

The chain employs TRBV7-6 and TRBJ2-1, with TRBD2 as a possible D gene (5 bases). V dropped 3 bases and J dropped 4 bases, with 13 bases sitting between them. Germline V lookup: CDR1 SGHVS, CDR2 FNYEAQ. The CDR3 loop spans 15 amino acids. The DNA of the CDR3 is TGTGCCAGCAGCTTCGCGGGCTCCGGGTACAATGAGCAGTTCTTC. It codes for CASSFAGSGYNEQFF. Filled out from reference TRBV7-6 and TRBJ2-1, the complete variable domain reads GAGVSQSPRYKVTKRGQDVALRCDPISGHVSLYWYRQALGQGPEFLTYFNYEAQQDKSGLPNDRFSAERPEGSISTLTIQRTEQRDSAMYRCASSFAGSGYNEQFFGPGTRLTVL.

The chain recombines TRBV7-8 with TRBJ1-6; no definite D call. V lost 3 bases and J 4 bases, leaving 7 bases between the germline ends. Germline lookup yields CDR1 SGHVS and CDR2 FQNEAQ. CDR3 length: 14 amino acids. The CDR3 here is CASSFREYNSPLHF. The CDR3 coding sequence is TGTGCCAGCAGCTTCCGGGAATATAATTCACCCCTCCACTTT.

This chain links TRBV7-9 with TRBJ2-7; a possible D gene is TRBD2 (6 bases). Germline V gene lookup returns CDR1 SEHNR and CDR2 FQNEAQ (reference sequence). CDR3 size: 14 residues. V was trimmed by 6 bases and J by 4 bases, leaving 16 bases between them. Here the CDR3 reads CASSPGLPAYEQYF. The DNA for the CDR3 is TGTGCCAGCAGTCCCGGACTACCAGCTTACGAGCAGTACTTC.

This chain links TRBV7-2 with TRBJ1-6; tentative D call: TRBD1 (5 bases). V was clipped by 1 base and J by 7 bases, with 11 bases between them. The CDR3 has 15 amino acids. The germline CDR1 and CDR2 sequences are SGHTA and FQGNSA. This CDR3 is CASSLEEGWNSPLHF. CDR3 sequence (DNA): TGTGCCAGCAGCTTAGAGGAGGGGTGGAATTCACCCCTCCACTTT.

V and J are TRBV19 and TRBJ1-3; 7 bases are a match to TRBD1. Germline V lookup: CDR1 LNHDA, CDR2 SQIVND (reference sequence). This CDR3 has 17 residues. V was clipped by 3 bases and J by 3 bases; unmatched bases: 11. The CDR3 bases are TGTGCCAGTAGTATTCAACCGGGACAGACGATTGGAAACACCATATATTTT. The encoded protein is CASSIQPGQTIGNTIYF.

The chain is built from TRBV11-3 and TRBJ2-2, with no clear D. Per germline, CDR1 SGHNT and CDR2 YENEEA. This CDR3 comprises 14 residues. Trimming left V 2 bases short and J 0 bases short, with 4 bases between. DNA of the CDR3: TGTGCCAGCAGCTTACTATCGAACACCGGGGAGCTGTTTTTT. This codes for CASSLLSNTGELFF.

V usage is TRBV6-6 and J usage is TRBJ2-1; D remains unclear. V gave up 6 bases and J gave up 6 bases, with 9 bases separating them. The CDR3 extends over 12 amino acids. CDR1 and CDR2 from the germline V gene are MNHNY and SVGAGI (reference sequence). As DNA, the CDR3 is TGTGCCAGCAGCCCGGTCGCCAATGAGCAGTTCTTC. It translates to CASSPVANEQFF.

The V gene is TRBV9, the J gene TRBJ2-3; TRBD2 agrees at 9 bases. With 0 bases clipped from V and 4 bases from J, the junction kept 6 bases outside the gene matches. The CDR3 runs 16 residues. Germline CDR1 reads SGDLS; CDR2 reads YYNGEE. The CDR3 coding sequence is TGTGCCAGCAGCGTAGGCGGGGGGGCGTTTGCAGATACGCAGTATTTT. Translated: CASSVGGGAFADTQYF.

The gene calls are TRBV29-1 and TRBJ1-1, with D perhaps TRBD1 (6 bases). The CDR3 spans 11 residues. Trimming removed 8 bases at V and 7 bases at J, with 14 bases between. CDR1 and CDR2 (germline): SQVTM, ANQGSEA. In DNA form, the CDR3 reads TGCAGCATTTATAGGGACATTGAAGCTTTCTTT. This gives the protein CSIYRDIEAFF.

The V gene is TRBV6-1, the J gene TRBJ1-6; 9 bases align to TRBD1. CDR1 MNHNS and CDR2 SASEGT come from the germline V gene. The CDR3 sequence is 15 residues long. With V trimmed by 3 bases and J by 10 bases, 7 bases remained unmatched. The CDR3 region is CASSDRDRDGSPLHF. The CDR3 nucleotides read TGTGCCAGCAGTGACCGGGACAGGGACGGATCACCCCTCCACTTT.